The clone carrying this TCR beta chain has just a few counts. Its antigen is not known. TCRdb recomputed calls from the RT-PCR reads with MiXCR, one row per CDR3 protein. The table includes fewer than 700,000 distinct CDR3 sequences, 13% detected once. The sample originates from a study of response to subunit inactivated influenza vaccine. Overall study results and limits: Each seasonal influenza vaccination, the authors suggested, recruits few new T cells.

V lost 2 bases to trimming and J lost 5 bases, with 15 bases between them. Germline V gives CDR1 SGHVS, CDR2 FQNEAQ. This CDR3 comprises 15 residues. The sequence came from a man between 50 and 59 years old who received an inactivated influenza vaccine. The chain couples TRBV7-8 to TRBJ2-5, with D possibly being TRBD1 (6 bases). Sequences were derived from PBMCs from blood, sampled roughly 46 days after vaccination. For the CDR3, the DNA is TGTGCCAGCAGCTTAAGTACAGGGTCGGGGGAGACCCAGTACTTC. It yields the protein CASSLSTGSGETQYF.